This T cell receptor beta chain was observed in a study of response to subunit inactivated influenza vaccine listed by TCRdb under 2018. Looking at the study overall: The study used deep quantitative T cell receptor repertoire profiling to track responses to a trivalent subunit inactivated influenza vaccine. Study-wide findings and limitations: According to the authors, only a limited number of new T cells may be recruited by each seasonal influenza vaccination.

Libraries came from RT-PCR. Sequencing was carried out with an Illumina HiSeq 2500. TCRdb redid the processing of the public reads, applying fastp at Q25 and MiXCR, and retained in-frame beta chains. Under each unique CDR3 protein, matching rows form one entry showing the most common genes and DNA. The sample table contains a few hundred thousand distinct CDR3 sequences; only one count was recorded for 14% of them. The biggest ten clones account for approximately 10% of the sample. As concerns this clonotype: Its antigen target is currently unknown. It has no much larger one-base neighbor in the sample; base qualities were not kept.

This TCR was recovered from a man aged 50 to 60 who received an inactivated influenza vaccine. Donor details come from another sample of the same person, matched by shared clones. The material was PBMCs from blood, obtained 12 days after vaccination.

The DNA sequence is as follows: TGTGCCAGCAGTTATGCGGAGAGAAATAATTCACCCCTCCACTTT. Translation gives CASSYAERNNSPLHF. The V and J genes are TRBV6-5 and TRBJ1-6; confidence is insufficient to name the D gene. Taken from the germline V gene, the CDR1 and CDR2 loops are MNHEY and SVGAGI. The CDR3 holds 15 amino acids from the cysteine to the phenylalanine. Just the 45-base CDR3 DNA is kept, in frame starting at base 1. V is reduced by 3 bases and J by 5 bases, leaving a spacing of 11 bases between them.